This TCR beta chain originates from a study of blood T cell repertoires in COVID-19. Study details: Samples came from the United States, Italy and Spain, spanning acute and convalescent COVID-19. T cells, B-cell-depleted T cells, or PBMCs supplied cDNA or gDNA.

One Seattle source followed patients from active infection through their disease course. In the authors' methods: Estimation of nucleated cell counts was performed using reference gene primer amplification. The protocol was immunoSEQ multiplex PCR, while the TCRdb copy is restricted to in-frame clones and leaves out a portion. That table furnishes V, J and clone size, whereas the DNA furnished D and trimming. Among some 160,000 clones listed, just under 90% were seen once. The CDR3 runs to 12 residues. Trimming took 2 bases from V and 5 from J, leaving 7 bases between them. The germline V gene encodes CDR1 SGHTA and CDR2 FQGTGA. This clone was found once.

This receptor was obtained from a woman aged 70-85 years with COVID-19, enrolled during active disease. This rearrangement joins TRBV7-3 to TRBJ2-7; a possible D gene is TRBD2 (6 bases). What was sequenced was peripheral blood. DNA of the CDR3: TGTGCCAGCAGCTTACCGGGGGACGAGCAGTACTTC. The encoded protein is CASSLPGDEQYF.